The rows below give T cell receptor beta chains drawn from one sample of a study of STAT3 mutations in large granular lymphocyte leukemia. The assay was immunoSEQ multiplex PCR, and TCRdb's table has in-frame clones only and misses some. The table includes 15,000 to 20,000 clones, roughly four fifths detected once. Sequenced sample: peripheral blood mononuclear cells. The source is a man aged 50-59 years with T-cell large granular lymphocyte leukemia. Some clones in this sample may be carry-over from other donors' samples. CDR3s include the opening cysteine and the closing phenylalanine or tryptophan. A D gene is named only where the DNA matches it firmly. Part of the rows lack a size; the others show once, few, many or a class for expanded clones.

D gene: .
V gene: TRBV9
clone size: .
J gene: TRBJ1-2
CDR3 DNA: TGTGCCAGCAGCACCGGACTATTCGATGGCTACACCTTC
CDR3 protein: CASSTGLFDGYTF

D gene: TRBD2
V gene: TRBV28
clone size: .
J gene: TRBJ2-6
CDR3 DNA: TGTGCCAGCAGTTTTGAGGTAGCGGGACACTCTGGGGCCAACGTCCTGACTTTC
CDR3 protein: CASSFEVAGHSGANVLTF

D gene: .
V gene: TRBV27
clone size: .
J gene: TRBJ2-1
CDR3 DNA: TGTGCCAGCAGTTTATCAGGCGGGTCCGCCTACAATGAGCAGTTCTTC
CDR3 protein: CASSLSGGSAYNEQFF

D gene: TRBD2
V gene: TRBV5-6
clone size: .
J gene: TRBJ2-5
CDR3 DNA: TGTGCCAGCAGATGGGGACTAGCGGGAGCAGGAGAGACCCAGTACTTC
CDR3 protein: CASRWGLAGAGETQYF

D gene: TRBD2
V gene: TRBV5-6
clone size: .
J gene: TRBJ2-3
CDR3 DNA: TGTGCCAGCAGCTGGTCGGTTTCGGGCGGGAGGGCAGATACGCAGTATTTT
CDR3 protein: CASSWSVSGGRADTQYF

D gene: .
V gene: TRBV25-1
clone size: .
J gene: TRBJ1-4
CDR3 DNA: TGTGCCAGCAGTGAAATGGGTTTGACTAATGAAAAACTGTTTTTT
CDR3 protein: CASSEMGLTNEKLFF

D gene: .
V gene: TRBV27
clone size: few
J gene: TRBJ2-5
CDR3 DNA: TGTGCCAGCAGTCATAACCCTATTGAGACCCAGTACTTC
CDR3 protein: CASSHNPIETQYF

D gene: TRBD2
V gene: TRBV6-1
clone size: .
J gene: TRBJ2-3
CDR3 DNA: TGTGCCAGCAGTGAAAGTGCGGGGGGGTTCACAGATACGCAGTATTTT
CDR3 protein: CASSESAGGFTDTQYF

D gene: .
V gene: TRBV4-3
clone size: once
J gene: TRBJ1-2
CDR3 DNA: TGCGCCAGCAGCCAAGGTCTGACGGATGGCTACACCTTC
CDR3 protein: CASSQGLTDGYTF

D gene: TRBD1
V gene: TRBV27
clone size: once
J gene: TRBJ1-5
CDR3 DNA: TGTGCCAGCAGTGATACAGGGGGCTATCAGCCCCAGCATTTT
CDR3 protein: CASSDTGGYQPQHF

D gene: .
V gene: TRBV25-1
clone size: .
J gene: TRBJ1-4
CDR3 DNA: TGTGCCAGCAGTGAACGGGGGGCCGGTGAAAAACTGTTTTTT
CDR3 protein: CASSERGAGEKLFF

D gene: TRBD1
V gene: TRBV10-3
clone size: .
J gene: TRBJ1-3
CDR3 DNA: TGTGCCATCAGTGAGCCGGGACAGGGGAGCGGAAACACCATATATTTT
CDR3 protein: CAISEPGQGSGNTIYF

D gene: .
V gene: TRBV7-9
clone size: .
J gene: TRBJ2-5
CDR3 DNA: TGTGCCAGCAGCGGGGCTGTCAAAGAGACCCAGTACTTC
CDR3 protein: CASSGAVKETQYF

D gene: .
V gene: TRBV6-5
clone size: .
J gene: TRBJ2-5
CDR3 DNA: TGTGCCAGCAGTTACTGGCAGGGGGGGCTAGGGACCCAGTACTTC
CDR3 protein: CASSYWQGGLGTQYF

D gene: TRBD2
V gene: TRBV11-1
clone size: once
J gene: TRBJ2-3
CDR3 DNA: TGTGCCAGCAGCTTCCTCTCTAGCGGGGGTACAGATACGCAGTATTTT
CDR3 protein: CASSFLSSGGTDTQYF

D gene: .
V gene: TRBV10-3
clone size: few
J gene: TRBJ1-1
CDR3 DNA: TGTGCCATCGCAGAGAACACTGAAGCTTTCTTT
CDR3 protein: CAIAENTEAFF

D gene: .
V gene: TRBV7-9
clone size: .
J gene: TRBJ2-5
CDR3 DNA: TGTGCCAGCAGCTTAGCCAGAATCGGGTGGGAGACCCAGTACTTC
CDR3 protein: CASSLARIGWETQYF

D gene: TRBD1
V gene: TRBV5-4
clone size: few
J gene: TRBJ1-3
CDR3 DNA: TGTGCCAGCAGCTACAGGGGGGCGGGAAACACCATATATTTT
CDR3 protein: CASSYRGAGNTIYF

D gene: .
V gene: TRBV9
clone size: few
J gene: TRBJ1-5
CDR3 DNA: TGTGCCAGCAGCGCAAATCCCTTTAGCAATCAGCCCCAGCATTTT
CDR3 protein: CASSANPFSNQPQHF

D gene: .
V gene: TRBV4-3
clone size: .
J gene: TRBJ1-5
CDR3 DNA: TGCGCCAGCAGCCAGGGACACCGTTATAGCAATCAGCCCCAGCATTTT
CDR3 protein: CASSQGHRYSNQPQHF

D gene: TRBD2
V gene: TRBV6-5
clone size: .
J gene: TRBJ2-1
CDR3 DNA: TGTGCCAGCAGTTCACCCGGACTAGCGGGGACCCCGTTCTTC
CDR3 protein: CASSSPGLAGTPFF

D gene: TRBD2
V gene: TRBV7-3
clone size: .
J gene: TRBJ2-3
CDR3 DNA: TGTGCCAGCAGCGCCGGGACTAGCGTCACAGATACGCAGTATTTT
CDR3 protein: CASSAGTSVTDTQYF

D gene: TRBD1
V gene: TRBV7-8
clone size: .
J gene: TRBJ2-7
CDR3 DNA: TGTGCCAGCAGCTATAGGGGCCTTGCAGGGGGAGTGAACGAGCAGTACTTC
CDR3 protein: CASSYRGLAGGVNEQYF

D gene: TRBD2
V gene: TRBV10-2
clone size: .
J gene: TRBJ2-1
CDR3 DNA: TGCGCCAGCAGCATGGGACTAGCGGGGACAGACAATGAGCAGTTCTTC
CDR3 protein: CASSMGLAGTDNEQFF

D gene: TRBD2
V gene: TRBV5-4
clone size: .
J gene: TRBJ2-5
CDR3 DNA: TGTGCCAGCAGCGTAGCGGGGGGGGAGACCCAGTACTTC
CDR3 protein: CASSVAGGETQYF

D gene: .
V gene: TRBV19
clone size: few
J gene: TRBJ1-5
CDR3 DNA: TGTGCCAGTAGTATACAGGGGCGCTATAGCAATCAGCCCCAGCATTTT
CDR3 protein: CASSIQGRYSNQPQHF

D gene: TRBD2
V gene: TRBV14
clone size: .
J gene: TRBJ2-7
CDR3 DNA: TGTGCCAGCAGCCAAGATCCTTTAGGGGGACTAGCTAGGGAGCAGTACTTC
CDR3 protein: CASSQDPLGGLAREQYF

D gene: TRBD1
V gene: TRBV19
clone size: few
J gene: TRBJ1-5
CDR3 DNA: TGTGCCAGTAGTATAGGGGCACAGACAGGGACCTATGGCAATCAGCCCCAGCATTTT
CDR3 protein: CASSIGAQTGTYGNQPQHF

D gene: TRBD2
V gene: TRBV11-2
clone size: .
J gene: TRBJ2-5
CDR3 DNA: TGTGCCAGCAGCTTATCTAGCGGTGGAGAGACCCAGTACTTC
CDR3 protein: CASSLSSGGETQYF

D gene: .
V gene: TRBV4-2
clone size: .
J gene: TRBJ1-1
CDR3 DNA: TGTGCCAGCAGCCAAGATATAGGGAGTTTGAACACTGAAGCTTTCTTT
CDR3 protein: CASSQDIGSLNTEAFF

D gene: TRBD1
V gene: TRBV7-9
clone size: .
J gene: TRBJ1-1
CDR3 DNA: TGTGCCAGCAGCTTGACAGGGACGGACACTGAAGCTTTCTTT
CDR3 protein: CASSLTGTDTEAFF

D gene: .
V gene: TRBV7-3
clone size: once
J gene: TRBJ2-7
CDR3 DNA: TGTGCCAGCAGCTTAGGGGACTCCTACGAGCAGTACTTC
CDR3 protein: CASSLGDSYEQYF

D gene: .
V gene: TRBV25-1
clone size: .
J gene: TRBJ2-7
CDR3 DNA: TGTGCCAGCAGGTTCAGGGGTGGCGAGCAGTACTTC
CDR3 protein: CASRFRGGEQYF

D gene: .
V gene: TRBV19
clone size: .
J gene: TRBJ2-5
CDR3 DNA: TGTGCCAGTAGTATGAGGGACCAAGAGACCCAGTACTTC
CDR3 protein: CASSMRDQETQYF

D gene: .
V gene: TRBV18
clone size: .
J gene: TRBJ2-5
CDR3 DNA: TGTGCCAGCTCTAGGGACACGCAAGAGACCCAGTACTTC
CDR3 protein: CASSRDTQETQYF

D gene: .
V gene: TRBV9
clone size: .
J gene: TRBJ1-2
CDR3 DNA: TGTGCCAGCAGCGTACGCGCGAACAACTATGGCTACACCTTC
CDR3 protein: CASSVRANNYGYTF

D gene: .
V gene: TRBV10-3
clone size: .
J gene: TRBJ1-6
CDR3 DNA: TGTGCCAGTTCCTATGAAGACGGGGGGGATTCACCCCTCCACTTT
CDR3 protein: CASSYEDGGDSPLHF

D gene: TRBD2
V gene: TRBV6-4
clone size: once
J gene: TRBJ2-5
CDR3 DNA: TGTGCCAGCAGTGAAGGGACTAGCGGGGGAGAGACCCAGTACTTC
CDR3 protein: CASSEGTSGGETQYF

D gene: .
V gene: TRBV29-1
clone size: .
J gene: TRBJ1-1
CDR3 DNA: TGCAGCGGGACGGTGGGGAACACTGAAGCTTTCTTT
CDR3 protein: CSGTVGNTEAFF

D gene: .
V gene: TRBV5-1
clone size: few
J gene: TRBJ2-3
CDR3 DNA: TGCGCCAGCTTCCCAAACAGGGGCACAGATACGCAGTATTTT
CDR3 protein: CASFPNRGTDTQYF

D gene: .
V gene: TRBV29-1
clone size: .
J gene: TRBJ1-5
CDR3 DNA: TGCAGCGTTGGTCAGGGAGGTGGAAGCAATCAGCCCCAGCATTTT
CDR3 protein: CSVGQGGGSNQPQHF

D gene: TRBD1
V gene: TRBV5-1
clone size: .
J gene: TRBJ2-7
CDR3 DNA: TGCGCCAGCAGCTTGGCCCCTTTAACCGGGACAGGGGGCTACGAGCAGTACTTC
CDR3 protein: CASSLAPLTGTGGYEQYF

D gene: .
V gene: TRBV9
clone size: .
J gene: TRBJ2-7
CDR3 DNA: TGTGCCAGCAGCGTCGGGGACGGGCACGCATACGAGCAGTACTTC
CDR3 protein: CASSVGDGHAYEQYF

D gene: .
V gene: TRBV2
clone size: .
J gene: TRBJ1-2
CDR3 DNA: TGTGCCAGCAGTTGGGAGGGACTTCAAGCGTATGGCTACACCTTC
CDR3 protein: CASSWEGLQAYGYTF

D gene: .
V gene: TRBV11-3
clone size: once
J gene: TRBJ1-1
CDR3 DNA: TGTGCCAGCAGCTCTGGACAGAACACTGAAGCTTTCTTT
CDR3 protein: CASSSGQNTEAFF

D gene: .
V gene: TRBV5-4
clone size: .
J gene: TRBJ2-6
CDR3 DNA: TGTGCCAGCAGCTTGGCAAATGGACTGTCTGGGGCCAACGTCCTGACTTTC
CDR3 protein: CASSLANGLSGANVLTF